The clone carrying this T cell receptor (beta chain) was observed once. This sample is part of a study of blood T cell repertoires in COVID-19. CDR3 length: 16 amino acids. Germline CDR1 LNHDA, CDR2 SQIVND (reference sequence). The junction had 6 bases not matched to a gene; V was cut back by 4 bases and J by 2 bases. Sequencing was performed with immunoSEQ multiplex PCR; in TCRdb, only in-frame clones are kept and a portion is missing. This repertoire shows about 310,000 clones, under 90% found once; its top ten account for roughly 5.2%. Sequences were obtained from PBMCs or T cells enriched from blood (not recorded which). The sequence derives from a man in his fifties or sixties who had recovered from COVID-19. This chain uses TRBV19 with TRBJ2-3; 10 positions agree with TRBD2. CDR3 in DNA: TGTGCCAGTAGTAGGGGTCTAGCGGGAGTCACAGATACGCAGTATTTT. Amino acid sequence: CASSRGLAGVTDTQYF.